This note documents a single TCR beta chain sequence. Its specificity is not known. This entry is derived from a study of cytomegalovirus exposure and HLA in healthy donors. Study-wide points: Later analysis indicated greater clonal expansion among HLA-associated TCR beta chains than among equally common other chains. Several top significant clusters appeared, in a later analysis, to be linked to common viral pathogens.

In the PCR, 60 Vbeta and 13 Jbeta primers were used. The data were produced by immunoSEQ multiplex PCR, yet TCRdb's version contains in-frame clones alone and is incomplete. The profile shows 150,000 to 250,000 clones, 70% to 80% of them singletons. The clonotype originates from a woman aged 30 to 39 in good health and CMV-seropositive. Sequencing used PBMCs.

CDR3 sequence: CASSQDSQGREPQHF. CDR3 bases: TGCGCCAGCAGCCAAGATTCACAGGGGCGGGAGCCCCAGCATTTT. The V call is TRBV4-3, the J call TRBJ1-5, with 7 nucleotides matching TRBD1. Trimming cost V 0 bases and J 8 bases; bases outside gene matches: 7. The CDR3 covers 15 residues. CDR1 and CDR2 (germline): LGHNA, YSLEER.